This T cell receptor (beta chain) was profiled in a study of cytomegalovirus exposure and HLA in healthy donors. Measured with immunoSEQ multiplex PCR; TCRdb has only the in-frame clones, and not every one. The sample includes some 170,000 clones, roughly 86% seen only once; the top ten take about 2.5%. Separate from the approximately 670-subject first cohort, the roughly 120-subject validation cohort was the one that the donors belonged to. As regards this clone: The antigen remains unidentified.

General observations from the study: Reportedly, diagnosis of cytomegalovirus status by the classifier showed high specificity and sensitivity.

CDR3 length equals 17 residues. The sequence was collected from a man aged 18 to 30 in good health and CMV-seropositive. The rearrangement uses TRBV21-1 and TRBJ1-6. TRBV21-1 is recorded as a pseudogene. Material for sequencing was PBMCs. The CDR3 here is CASSKGEGEARSSPLHF. CDR3 in DNA: TGTGCCAGCAGCAAAGGAGAAGGGGAGGCCAGGTCCTCACCCCTCCACTTT.